Each of the 24 T cell receptor beta chains below was sequenced from the same sample in a study of T-cell memory formation after mild COVID-19. TCRdb re-called the 5' RACE reads through MiXCR, storing one row per CDR3 protein. The data show tens of thousands of distinct CDR3 sequences, with 25% to 30% seen just once and roughly two fifths held by the top ten. Sequences were obtained from PBMCs or a T cell subset sorted from them (not recorded which). All receptors come from a young man who had mild COVID-19 (a few samples of this study predate the infection). Cell type and time point are not known.

V gene TRBV20-1 combines with J gene TRBJ2-2, with TRBD1 identical over 7 bases. This CDR3 region has 18 residues. V was pared by 0 bases and J by 4 bases, with 14 bases of the junction left unmatched. The germline V gene encodes CDR1 DFQATT and CDR2 SNEGSKA (reference sequence). CDR3 loop: CSARETPIRDSPTGELFF. The CDR3 DNA sequence: TGCAGTGCTAGAGAGACTCCAATCCGGGACAGCCCCACCGGGGAGCTGTTTTTT.

This clonotype occurred a few times. The chain combines TRBV20-1 with TRBJ2-7, with 7 bases that match TRBD2. J was trimmed by 6 bases and V by 0 bases; bases with no gene match: 2. CDR1 and CDR2 (germline): DFQATT, SNEGSKA (reference sequence). The CDR3 has 12 amino acids. The CDR3, as DNA: TGCAGTGCTAGAGAAGCGGGGCCCGAGCAGTACGTC. This encodes CSAREAGPEQYV.

V is TRBV7-9 and J is TRBJ2-5, with 8 bases aligning to TRBD1. The CDR3 runs 15 residues. Germline loops: CDR1 SEHNR, CDR2 FQNEAQ (reference sequence). V dropped 5 bases and J dropped 3; count of bases not matched to a gene: 8. DNA of the CDR3: TGTGCCAGCAGCAGACAGGGGACCTTAAAAGAGACCCAGTACTTC. Its protein product is CASSRQGTLKETQYF.

This clonotype was seen more than once but under ten times. This chain joins TRBV5-5 and TRBJ2-5; no clear D gene. V was cut by 1 base and J by 1 base, with 5 bases left in between. The CDR3 has 13 residues. Germline CDR1 is SGHKS and CDR2 is YYEKEE (reference sequence). The CDR3 sequence: CASSLLGQETQYF. The CDR3 nucleotides are TGTGCCAGCAGCTTGCTCGGCCAAGAGACCCAGTACTTC. Complete variable domain (other parts from reference TRBV5-5 and TRBJ2-5): DAGVTQSPTHLIKTRGQQVTLRCSPISGHKSVSWYQQVLGQGPQFIFQYYEKEERGRGNFPDRFSARQFPNYSSELNVNALLLGDSALYLCASSLLGQETQYFGPGTRLLVL.

The chain uses TRBV9 and TRBJ2-3, with D maybe TRBD1 (6 bases). V was shortened by 7 bases and J by 0 bases, with 12 bases between the two germline ends. From germline, CDR1 is SGDLS and CDR2 YYNGEE. This CDR3 has 14 amino acids. The CDR3 here is CASGTGSSTDTQYF. CDR3 in DNA: TGTGCCAGCGGTACAGGGTCTAGCACAGATACGCAGTATTTT. The full variable domain, with the rest looked up from reference TRBV9 and TRBJ2-3, is DSGVTQTPKHLITATGQRVTLRCSPRSGDLSVYWYQQSLDQGLQFLIQYYNGEERAKGNILERFSAQQFPDLHSELNLSSLELGDSALYFCASGTGSSTDTQYFGPGTRLTVL.

The V and J genes are TRBV5-1 and TRBJ2-6, with D uncertain. There are 13 residues in the CDR3. The germline gives CDR1 SGHRS, CDR2 YFSETQ. The V and J ends lost 0 bases and 4 bases respectively, with 2 bases between them. CDR3 sequence: CASSLAGANVLTF. CDR3 DNA sequence: TGCGCCAGCAGCTTGGCCGGGGCCAACGTCCTGACTTTC.

CDR3 protein: CASSLGQSYEQYF. CDR3 DNA: TGTGCCAGCAGTTTGGGACAGAGCTACGAGCAGTACTTC. V usage is TRBV12-3 or TRBV12-4 and J usage is TRBJ2-7; 7 bases are a match to TRBD1. CDR3 length: 13 residues. V gave up 3 bases and J gave up 3 bases; unmatched junction bases: 2.

This chain connects TRBV9 to TRBJ2-7; no definite D call. The CDR3 is 11 amino acids. The germline V gene has CDR1 SGDLS and CDR2 YYNGEE. V dropped 4 bases and J dropped 4 bases, with 6 bases sitting between them. The CDR3 coding sequence is TGTGCCAGCAGCTCCGAGTACGAGCAGTACTTC. This codes for CASSSEYEQYF.

This clonotype occurred a few times. The chain employs TRBV7-8 and TRBJ2-5, with TRBD2 identical over 12 bases. V lost 0 bases to trimming and J lost 4 bases; unmatched junction nucleotides: 3. Germline V gene sequence: CDR1 SGHVS, CDR2 FQNEAQ. This CDR3 contains 16 residues. The CDR3 loop reads CASSLATSGGGETQYF. The CDR3 DNA reads TGTGCCAGCAGCTTAGCGACTAGCGGGGGTGGAGAGACCCAGTACTTC.

The CDR3 loop reads CATDRGRAEAFF. For the CDR3, the DNA is TGTGCCACCGACAGGGGGAGGGCTGAAGCTTTCTTT. The rearrangement joins TRBV7-9 to TRBJ1-1, with TRBD1 matching 9 bases. Germline CDR1 reads SEHNR; CDR2 reads FQNEAQ (reference sequence). V lost 10 bases and J lost 6; bases outside the gene matches: 6. CDR3 length: 12 amino acids.

The chain combines TRBV7-2 with TRBJ2-5; a possible D gene is TRBD1 (6 bases). Germline values: CDR1 SGHTA, CDR2 FQGNSA. The CDR3 totals 15 residues. Trimming pared 5 bases from V and 4 bases from J, leaving 17 bases between. The CDR3 DNA reads as TGTGCCAGCAGCCCAGCGTACAGGGTAGGAGAGACCCAGTACTTC. This sequence encodes CASSPAYRVGETQYF.

This chain joins TRBV4-3 and TRBJ2-7; possible D gene TRBD2, 6 bases. Germline loops: CDR1 LGHNA, CDR2 YSLEER. Trimming cost V 0 bases and J 12 bases, with 15 bases left between them. CDR3 length: 13 amino acids. The CDR3 reads CASSQDGGFHRYF. The CDR3 nucleotides read TGCGCCAGCAGCCAAGATGGGGGGTTCCATAGGTACTTC.

Comments on this clonotype: An end of the junction does not agree with germline; a read error may underlie this. This rearrangement joins TRBV7-7 to TRBJ2-3; D may match TRBD1 or TRBD2 (5 bases each). CDR3 size: 15 residues. The V gene's germline CDR1 is SSHAT and CDR2 FNYEAQ (reference sequence). The DNA for the CDR3 is TGTGCTAGCAGCCCCGGGACGGATTTCACAGATACGCAGTATTTT. Protein: CASSPGTDFTDTQYF.

This clonotype has only a few counts. The V and J genes are TRBV7-6 and TRBJ1-2; maybe TRBD1 (6 bases). In germline, CDR1 is SGHVS, CDR2 FNYEAQ. The CDR3 consists of 13 residues. V dropped 5 bases and J dropped 4 bases, with 11 bases sitting between them. The DNA for the CDR3 is TGTGCCAGCAGCGAGGGGGGTCTCTATGGCTACACCTTC. It specifies CASSEGGLYGYTF.

This clonotype occurred a few times. V usage is TRBV25-1 and J usage is TRBJ2-5; 9 positions agree with TRBD1. Losses at the gene ends were 6 bases for V and 5 bases for J; bases not matched to a gene: 10. This CDR3 region has 15 residues. Germline V gene sequence: CDR1 MGHDK, CDR2 SYGVNS. CDR3 sequence reads: CASRGQGIPQETQYF. The CDR3 nucleotides are TGTGCCAGCAGGGGACAGGGAATACCGCAGGAGACCCAGTACTTC.

The genes are TRBV5-1 and TRBJ2-7; TRBD2 might be the D (5 bases). This CDR3 comprises 14 residues. Germline V CDR1 and CDR2: SGHRS, YFSETQ. The germline V and J ends were trimmed by 0 bases and 3 bases, with 10 bases remaining between them. The CDR3, as DNA: TGCGCCAGCAGCTTGGTCCGGGGAAACTACGAGCAGTACTTC. This encodes CASSLVRGNYEQYF.

In its sample, this clonotype was seen a few times. This CDR3 reads CASSLPIGNEQFF. CDR3 sequence (DNA): TGTGCCAGCAGTTTACCTATTGGGAATGAGCAGTTCTTC. J is TRBJ2-1 and V is TRBV12-3 or TRBV12-4, with unresolved D. CDR3 length equals 13 residues. V was clipped by 2 bases and J by 7 bases, with 9 bases between them.

The chain carries TRBV7-9 and TRBJ2-5; TRBD2 agrees at 10 bases. The CDR3 covers 16 residues. The V segment lost 7 bases and the J segment 5 bases; nucleotides outside the gene matches: 13. Germline V lookup: CDR1 SEHNR, CDR2 FQNEAQ (reference sequence). CDR3 in DNA: TGTGCCAGCATGGCGGGCGAGCGGGGGGGCCGGGAGACCCAGTACTTC. Translated: CASMAGERGGRETQYF. The variable domain in full, completed from reference TRBV7-9 and TRBJ2-5, reads DTGVSQNPRHKITKRGQNVTFRCDPISEHNRLYWYRQTLGQGPEFLTYFQNEAQLEKSRLLSDRFSAERPKGSFSTLEIQRTEQGDSAMYLCASMAGERGGRETQYFGPGTRLLVL.

The table lists this clonotype with a few counts. The V call is TRBV7-9, the J call TRBJ2-1, with a possible D match to TRBD2 (5 bases). Germline CDR1 is SEHNR and CDR2 is FQNEAQ (reference sequence). The CDR3 extends over 14 amino acids. V lost 6 bases, J lost 6 bases, and 15 bases lay in between. The CDR3 bases are TGTGCCAGCAGTTATTCGGAGGCGCCCAATGAGCAGTTCTTC. Translation: CASSYSEAPNEQFF.

This clonotype was detected only a few times. V is TRBV12-3 or TRBV12-4 and J is TRBJ2-4, with D perhaps TRBD2 (5 bases). V lost 1 base and J lost 7, with 14 bases in between. The CDR3 length is 15 residues. CDR3: CASSLGREEDNIQYF. CDR3 nucleotides: TGTGCCAGCAGTTTAGGCCGGGAAGAAGATAACATTCAGTACTTC.

This clonotype showed up just a few times. The chain is built from TRBV24-1 and TRBJ2-1, with 8 bases aligning to TRBD2. The CDR3 runs 16 residues. The junction had 8 bases not matched to a gene; V was cut back by 1 base and J by 7 bases. Germline CDR1 reads KGHDR; CDR2 reads SFDVKD. The CDR3 loop is CATSDFDGGAANEQFF. CDR3 nucleotides: TGTGCCACCAGTGATTTTGACGGGGGGGCCGCGAATGAGCAGTTCTTC.

This clonotype was seen more than once but under ten times. This chain connects TRBV6-5 to TRBJ2-3; no reliable D call. Germline-derived CDR1 and CDR2 are MNHEY and SVGAGI. The V gene lost 1 base and the J gene lost 0 bases, with 8 bases spanning the gap. The CDR3 runs to 15 residues. Written as DNA, the CDR3 is TGTGCCAGCAGTTACTACCTAGGCAGCACAGATACGCAGTATTTT. Its translation: CASSYYLGSTDTQYF.

This chain links TRBV12-3 or TRBV12-4 with TRBJ2-7; TRBD1 is a possible D gene (5 bases). This CDR3 has 13 residues. Trimming removed 5 bases from V and 1 base from J, with 9 bases in between. CDR3 nucleotide sequence: TGTGCCAGCAGTATTGACAGATCCTACGAGCAGTACTTC. Translated: CASSIDRSYEQYF.

This clonotype has more than one count but fewer than ten. The chain has TRBV6-5 and TRBJ2-3; tentative D call: TRBD1 (6 bases). Trimming pared 3 bases from V and 4 bases from J, leaving 14 bases between. The CDR3 contains 15 residues. Germline CDR1 and CDR2: MNHEY and SVGAGI. CDR3: CASSYQGMKADTQYF. In nucleotides, the CDR3 is TGTGCCAGCAGTTATCAGGGGATGAAGGCAGATACGCAGTATTTT.